Listed below are T cell receptor beta chains from one sample, sequenced in a study of molecular identifiers for immune sequencing clone quantification. TCRdb called the PCR reads again in MiXCR, with one record for every CDR3 protein. Among under 600,000 distinct CDR3 sequences, roughly 25% were seen once, and the ten largest hold around 0.8%. Material: naive CD8+ T cells from blood, with Jurkat cell RNA spiked in. These receptors were taken from a human donor in good health. Some libraries in this study had Jurkat cell RNA spiked in. The CDR3 runs from the conserved cysteine through the conserved F or W. Each record gives: D gene, J gene, clone size, V gene, CDR3 protein, CDR3 DNA. The D gene is left open where the match is weak. Some rows mark clone size as missing; the rest say once, few, many or name a class of expanded clone.

d_gene: TRBD2
j_gene: TRBJ2-7
abundance: many
v_gene: TRBV7-6
CDR3aa: CASSLDAGEAYEQYF
CDR3nt: TGTGCCAGCAGCTTAGATGCGGGGGAAGCCTACGAGCAGTACTTC

d_gene: TRBD1
j_gene: TRBJ1-4
abundance: .
v_gene: TRBV5-1
CDR3aa: CASSNLQGDEKLFF
CDR3nt: TGCGCCAGCAGCAACCTCCAGGGGGATGAAAAACTGTTTTTT

d_gene: .
j_gene: TRBJ2-7
abundance: many
v_gene: TRBV27
CDR3aa: CASSPSGEPYEQYF
CDR3nt: TGTGCCAGCAGTCCGAGCGGCGAACCCTACGAGCAGTACTTC

d_gene: .
j_gene: TRBJ2-1
abundance: .
v_gene: TRBV24-1
CDR3aa: CATSEAGSLYNEQFF
CDR3nt: TGTGCCACCAGTGAGGCAGGATCCCTTTACAATGAGCAGTTCTTC

d_gene: .
j_gene: TRBJ2-7
abundance: few
v_gene: TRBV30
CDR3aa: CAWRDSPGVAYEQYF
CDR3nt: TGTGCCTGGAGAGACTCACCAGGTGTGGCCTACGAGCAGTACTTC

d_gene: .
j_gene: TRBJ2-4
abundance: few
v_gene: TRBV5-1
CDR3aa: CASTAGLKGAKNIQYF
CDR3nt: TGCGCCAGCACGGCGGGCCTTAAAGGGGCCAAAAACATTCAGTACTTC

d_gene: .
j_gene: TRBJ2-7
abundance: .
v_gene: TRBV19
CDR3aa: CASSIDISYEQYF
CDR3nt: TGTGCCAGTAGTATAGACATTTCCTACGAGCAGTACTTC

d_gene: TRBD2
j_gene: TRBJ2-7
abundance: .
v_gene: TRBV19
CDR3aa: CASSPGTSEQYF
CDR3nt: TGTGCCAGTAGCCCCGGGACTAGCGAACAGTACTTC

d_gene: .
j_gene: TRBJ1-1
abundance: .
v_gene: TRBV6-5
CDR3aa: CASSPHSSNTEAFF
CDR3nt: TGTGCCAGCAGTCCTCACTCATCCAACACTGAAGCTTTCTTT

d_gene: .
j_gene: TRBJ2-7
abundance: once
v_gene: TRBV5-5
CDR3aa: CASSAGASLEQYF
CDR3nt: TGTGCCAGCAGCGCCGGGGCTTCCCTCGAGCAGTACTTC

d_gene: TRBD1
j_gene: TRBJ2-4
abundance: many
v_gene: TRBV5-6
CDR3aa: CASSGQVLAKNIQYF
CDR3nt: TGTGCCAGCAGCGGACAGGTACTAGCCAAAAACATTCAGTACTTC

d_gene: .
j_gene: TRBJ2-7
abundance: once
v_gene: TRBV7-6
CDR3aa: CAGSADSYEQYF
CDR3nt: TGTGCCGGCAGCGCGGACTCCTACGAGCAGTATTTC

d_gene: .
j_gene: TRBJ1-3
abundance: many
v_gene: TRBV4-2
CDR3aa: CASGGDDSGNTIYF
CDR3nt: TGTGCCAGCGGCGGGGACGACTCTGGAAACACCATATATTTT

d_gene: .
j_gene: TRBJ1-6
abundance: .
v_gene: TRBV2
CDR3aa: CASSEAGVLDTNSPLHF
CDR3nt: TGTGCCAGCAGTGAAGCGGGTGTATTAGACACAAATTCACCCCTCCACTTT

d_gene: .
j_gene: TRBJ2-1
abundance: many
v_gene: TRBV4-1
CDR3aa: CASSQESRDGNEQFF
CDR3nt: TGCGCCAGCAGCCAAGAAAGCAGGGATGGGAATGAGCAGTTCTTC

d_gene: .
j_gene: TRBJ2-2
abundance: .
v_gene: TRBV6-2/TRBV6-3
CDR3aa: CASSYRGDTGELFF
CDR3nt: TGTGCCAGCAGTTACAGGGGGGACACCGGGGAGCTGTTTTTT

d_gene: .
j_gene: TRBJ2-7
abundance: .
v_gene: TRBV5-6
CDR3aa: CASSLAGTNDYEQYF
CDR3nt: TGTGCCAGCAGCTTGGCCGGGACAAACGACTACGAGCAGTACTTC

d_gene: .
j_gene: TRBJ1-5
abundance: many
v_gene: TRBV5-1
CDR3aa: CASRPDGYSNQPQHF
CDR3nt: TGCGCCAGCCGACCGGACGGATATAGCAATCAGCCCCAGCATTTT

d_gene: TRBD1
j_gene: TRBJ2-1
abundance: few
v_gene: TRBV4-1
CDR3aa: CASSQTGQGYYNEQFF
CDR3nt: TGCGCCAGCAGCCAAACAGGACAGGGGTACTACAATGAGCAGTTCTTC

d_gene: TRBD2
j_gene: TRBJ2-5
abundance: .
v_gene: TRBV27
CDR3aa: CASSLIGGIQETQYF
CDR3nt: TGTGCCAGCAGCCTTATCGGGGGGATTCAAGAGACCCAGTACTTC

d_gene: TRBD2
j_gene: TRBJ2-7
abundance: .
v_gene: TRBV13
CDR3aa: CASSFALAGTYEQYF
CDR3nt: TGTGCCAGCAGCTTTGCACTAGCGGGGACCTACGAGCAGTACTTC

d_gene: .
j_gene: TRBJ1-1
abundance: many
v_gene: TRBV7-9
CDR3aa: CASSLSRTADEAFF
CDR3nt: TGTGCCAGCAGCTTGTCCCGTACCGCTGACGAAGCTTTCTTT

d_gene: .
j_gene: TRBJ2-7
abundance: .
v_gene: TRBV30
CDR3aa: CAWSGIIVEQYF
CDR3nt: TGTGCCTGGAGTGGTATTATAGTCGAGCAGTACTTC

d_gene: TRBD2
j_gene: TRBJ2-5
abundance: few
v_gene: TRBV28
CDR3aa: CASSPRTSGSLRETQYF
CDR3nt: TGTGCCAGCAGTCCCAGGACTAGCGGGAGTCTGAGAGAGACCCAGTACTTC

d_gene: .
j_gene: TRBJ2-7
abundance: few
v_gene: TRBV6-5
CDR3aa: CASSYLSGAYEQYF
CDR3nt: TGTGCCAGCAGTTACTTGTCGGGAGCCTACGAGCAGTACTTC

d_gene: .
j_gene: TRBJ2-7
abundance: .
v_gene: TRBV20-1
CDR3aa: CSASSLSTGPTSYEQYF
CDR3nt: TGCAGTGCTAGCTCCCTTTCCACCGGGCCAACCTCCTACGAGCAGTACTTC

d_gene: TRBD1
j_gene: TRBJ2-7
abundance: few
v_gene: TRBV11-2
CDR3aa: CASSPSPGQEIDEQYF
CDR3nt: TGTGCCAGCAGCCCTTCTCCGGGACAGGAGATAGACGAGCAGTACTTC

d_gene: TRBD2
j_gene: TRBJ2-1
abundance: .
v_gene: TRBV7-3
CDR3aa: CASSLTLAGVSEQFF
CDR3nt: TGTGCCAGCAGCTTAACTCTAGCGGGAGTAAGTGAGCAGTTCTTC

d_gene: TRBD1
j_gene: TRBJ2-3
abundance: many
v_gene: TRBV6-5
CDR3aa: CASSYTDRGGTDTQYF
CDR3nt: TGTGCCAGCAGTTACACGGACAGGGGTGGAACAGATACGCAGTATTTT

d_gene: TRBD2
j_gene: TRBJ2-1
abundance: .
v_gene: TRBV27
CDR3aa: CASSSPAGGNNEQFF
CDR3nt: TGTGCCAGCAGTTCGCCAGCGGGAGGAAACAATGAGCAGTTCTTC

d_gene: .
j_gene: TRBJ2-7
abundance: .
v_gene: TRBV20-1
CDR3aa: CSARDPPTSSTEQYF
CDR3nt: TGCAGTGCTAGAGATCCCCCAACTAGCTCTACCGAGCAGTACTTC

d_gene: TRBD1
j_gene: TRBJ1-3
abundance: few
v_gene: TRBV20-1
CDR3aa: CSASDRSSGNTIYF
CDR3nt: TGCAGTGCTTCGGACAGGAGCTCTGGAAACACCATATATTTT

d_gene: .
j_gene: TRBJ2-7
abundance: .
v_gene: TRBV3-1
CDR3aa: CASSQSGAKSSYEQYF
CDR3nt: TGTGCCAGCAGCCAGTCCGGGGCGAAGAGCTCCTACGAGCAGTACTTC